This entry describes one T cell receptor beta chain. This specimen belongs to a study of blood T cell repertoires in COVID-19. About the study: COVID-19 samples collected from the United States, Italy and Spain covered acute and convalescent phases.

The V gene lost 0 bases and the J gene lost 0 bases, with 9 bases spanning the gap. Germline V CDR1 and CDR2: SGDLS, YYNGEE. CDR3 length equals 15 residues. TCRdb's table, derived via immunoSEQ multiplex PCR, lists solely in-frame clones and lacks some. The sample includes around 95,000 clones, roughly 87% of them seen just once. The receptor was derived from a man aged 25 to 45 in a cohort sampled during active COVID-19. The V call is TRBV9, the J call TRBJ2-5; a possible D gene is TRBD1 (6 bases). The sequenced material came from peripheral blood. CDR3 region: CASSVAGTNQETQYF. The CDR3 DNA sequence: TGTGCCAGCAGCGTAGCTGGGACAAACCAAGAGACCCAGTACTTC.